The 22 T cell receptor beta chains reported below all come from one sample, sequenced in a study of blood T cell repertoires in COVID-19. The table came from immunoSEQ multiplex PCR; TCRdb's copy has only in-frame clones and leaves some out. The data hold 280,000 or so clones, with roughly four fifths observed a single time. Sequencing was performed on peripheral blood. The receptors derive from a woman in her 50s who had recovered from COVID-19.

The chain joins TRBV6-1 to TRBJ2-1, with a possible D match to TRBD1 (5 bases). Germline V gene data show CDR1 as MNHNS and CDR2 as SASEGT. The CDR3 has 15 amino acids. Trimming removed 2 bases from V and 4 bases from J, with 12 bases in between. CDR3 nucleotides: TGTGCCAGCAGTGAAAGTGGGGCCCAATACAATGAGCAGTTCTTC. Translation: CASSESGAQYNEQFF.

This clone was picked up one time. The V gene is TRBV18, the J gene TRBJ2-2; a possible D gene is TRBD1 (5 bases). Per germline, CDR1 KGHSH and CDR2 LQKENI. This CDR3 is built from 13 residues. V was shortened by 3 bases and J by 3 bases, with 5 bases between the two germline ends. The CDR3 region is CASSPRDTGELFF. In nucleotides, the CDR3 is TGTGCCAGCTCACCCAGGGACACCGGGGAGCTGTTTTTT.

The V gene is TRBV29-1, the J gene TRBJ2-3; a weak D match, TRBD2 (6 bases). With 5 bases removed from V and 4 bases from J, the gap between germline ends came to 22 bases. The CDR3 is 16 amino acids. Germline V gene lookup returns CDR1 SQVTM and CDR2 ANQGSEA. In nucleotides, the CDR3 is TGCAGCGTTACCCCTTGGGAGGTGTCGGACGCAGATACGCAGTATTTT. Protein: CSVTPWEVSDADTQYF.

This clone was detected only once. This chain uses TRBV7-2 with TRBJ2-1, with a possible D match to TRBD1 (5 bases). CDR3 length equals 16 residues. V was pared by 2 bases and J by 7 bases, with 18 bases between. Germline V lookup: CDR1 SGHTA, CDR2 FQGNSA. CDR3 in DNA: TGTGCCAGCAGCTTATATAGGGGTAGGGTTGGAAATGAGCAGTTCTTC. Encoded protein: CASSLYRGRVGNEQFF. The full variable domain, rest sourced from reference TRBV7-2 and TRBJ2-1, is GAGVSQSPSNKVTEKGKDVELRCDPISGHTALYWYRQSLGQGLEFLIYFQGNSAPDKSGLPSDRFSAERTGGSVSTLTIQRTQQEDSAVYLCASSLYRGRVGNEQFFGPGTRLTVL.

A single count supports this clone. V is TRBV18 and J is TRBJ1-1, with 7 bases identical to TRBD1. Germline CDR1 is KGHSH and CDR2 is LQKENI. The CDR3 extends over 14 amino acids. V was pared by 3 bases and J by 5 bases, with 6 bases of the junction left unmatched. The CDR3 reads CASSPKTGLTEAFF. The CDR3 DNA reads as TGTGCCAGCTCACCGAAGACAGGGTTAACTGAAGCTTTCTTT.

V gene TRBV7-2 combines with J gene TRBJ2-3, with TRBD2 matching over 7 bases. CDR3 length: 16 residues. CDR1 is SGHTA, CDR2 FQGNSA, per germline. With V trimmed by 5 bases and J by 1 base, 9 bases remained unmatched. CDR3 bases: TGTGCCAGCAGCCCCGGGTGGGAGGGCGGCACAGATACGCAGTATTTT. Its protein is CASSPGWEGGTDTQYF.

The V gene is TRBV6-5, the J gene TRBJ2-5; 10 bases map to TRBD2. Germline CDR1 and CDR2: MNHEY and SVGAGI. The CDR3 is 14 residues long. V dropped 4 bases and J dropped 5; count of bases not matched to a gene: 4. CDR3 DNA: TGTGCCAGCAGTTTAGCGGGGGGTGACGAGACCCAGTACTTC. It codes for CASSLAGGDETQYF.

DNA for the CDR3: TGTGCCAGCAGTTTGCAGGGAATTCTTGGAAAACTGTTTTTT. Amino acids: CASSLQGILGKLFF. The chain links TRBV28 to TRBJ1-4, with D possibly TRBD1 on 5 matching bases. V was pared by 3 bases and J by 10 bases, with 15 bases between. CDR3 length: 14 amino acids. Germline-derived CDR1 and CDR2 are MDHEN and SYDVKM.

V gene TRBV5-1 combines with J gene TRBJ1-4, with TRBD1 as a possible D gene (5 bases). Trimming removed 0 bases at V and 5 bases at J, with 11 bases between. CDR3 length: 15 residues. Germline CDR1 SGHRS, CDR2 YFSETQ. The CDR3 is CASSLGDSPNEKLFF. DNA for the CDR3: TGCGCCAGCAGCTTGGGCGACAGTCCAAATGAAAAACTGTTTTTT.

CDR3 amino acids: CASSPSLGGFTGELFF. CDR3 DNA sequence: TGCGCCAGCAGCCCGTCACTCGGGGGATTCACCGGGGAGCTGTTTTTT. The chain employs TRBV5-1 and TRBJ2-2, with D possibly TRBD2 on 6 matching bases. V shed 4 bases and J shed 4 bases, with 17 bases lying between them. CDR3 length equals 16 residues. CDR1 SGHRS and CDR2 YFSETQ come from the germline V gene.

The chain joins TRBV7-9 to TRBJ2-7; D might be TRBD1 (5 bases). Germline assignment: CDR1 SEHNR and CDR2 FQNEAQ (reference sequence). This CDR3 comprises 12 residues. The ends were cut back, 5 bases at V and 9 bases at J, with 14 bases in the middle. CDR3 sequence reads: CASSPSRDAQYF. In DNA, the CDR3 is TGTGCCAGCAGCCCAAGCAGGGATGCGCAGTACTTC.

As concerns this clone: The same CDR3 arises from other DNA sequences in this sample as well. The gene calls are TRBV5-1 and TRBJ2-1; tentatively, D is TRBD2 (6 bases). Germline V lookup: CDR1 SGHRS, CDR2 YFSETQ. The CDR3 contains 15 residues. The V end lost 0 bases, the J end lost 0 bases, and 7 bases lay between the germline ends. CDR3 sequence: CASSLDGSSYNEQFF. DNA of the CDR3: TGCGCCAGCAGCTTGGACGGGAGCTCCTACAATGAGCAGTTCTTC.

The chain employs TRBV6-5 and TRBJ2-7, with D tentatively TRBD1 (6 bases). The V gene lost 2 bases and the J gene lost 3 bases, with 11 bases spanning the gap. This CDR3 spans 14 amino acids. Germline V gene lookup returns CDR1 MNHEY and CDR2 SVGAGI. CDR3 DNA sequence: TGTGCCAGCAGTTACACAGGACAGCACTACGAGCAGTACTTC. It is translated as CASSYTGQHYEQYF.

The gene calls are TRBV4-2 and TRBJ2-6, with a weak D call TRBD1 (5 bases). Germline assignment: CDR1 LGHNA and CDR2 YNFKEQ. This CDR3 spans 19 amino acids. The V end lost 0 bases, the J end lost 0 bases, and 15 bases lay between the germline ends. The CDR3 reads CASSQDSQRGFSGANVLTF. The CDR3 bases are TGTGCCAGCAGCCAAGATTCGCAAAGGGGATTCTCTGGGGCCAACGTCCTGACTTTC.

The J gene is TRBJ1-2, the V gene TRBV15, with 7 bases fitting TRBD1. Losses at the gene ends were 0 bases for V and 7 bases for J; bases not matched to a gene: 14. The CDR3 extends over 17 amino acids. In germline, CDR1 is LNHNV, CDR2 YYDKDF (reference sequence). The CDR3 loop is CATSRDWSGGIGSGYTF. The CDR3 DNA sequence: TGTGCCACCAGCAGAGATTGGTCAGGGGGTATCGGAAGTGGCTACACCTTC.

The chain uses TRBV7-9 and TRBJ2-3; 11 positions agree with TRBD2. The ends lost 4 bases at V and 6 bases at J; junction bases unmatched: 6. This CDR3 is built from 15 residues. Germline V gene sequence: CDR1 SEHNR, CDR2 FQNEAQ (reference sequence). The CDR3 here is CASSWGLAERDTQYF. CDR3 DNA: TGTGCCAGCAGCTGGGGACTAGCGGAGAGGGATACGCAGTATTTT.

This clone was recorded once. The V gene is TRBV29-1, the J gene TRBJ2-1; possibly TRBD2 for D (6 bases). Germline values: CDR1 SQVTM, CDR2 ANQGSEA. The CDR3 length is 14 residues. Trimming took 4 bases from V and 9 from J, leaving 19 bases between them. CDR3 residues: CSVGRGSQHGEQFF. In DNA, the CDR3 is TGCAGCGTTGGACGGGGGAGCCAACACGGTGAGCAGTTCTTC.

The CDR3 loop reads CASSLGQGRGEKLFF. CDR3 bases: TGTGCCAGCAGCTTGGGACAGGGGAGGGGTGAAAAACTGTTTTTT. This chain joins TRBV5-5 and TRBJ1-4; 8 bases match TRBD1. With V trimmed by 0 bases and J by 7 bases, 5 bases remained unmatched. The V gene's germline CDR1 is SGHKS and CDR2 YYEKEE (reference sequence). CDR3 length equals 15 residues.

The chain links TRBV7-9 to TRBJ2-7; 8 nucleotides match TRBD2. The CDR3 contains 17 residues. Looked up from germline, CDR1 is SEHNR and CDR2 is FQNEAQ (reference sequence). V shed 5 bases, J shed 2 bases, and the junction held 14 bases outside the gene matches. The CDR3 coding sequence is TGTGCCAGCAGCCCCTCCCTTAGCGGGACGATCACCTACGAGCAGTACTTC. Protein product: CASSPSLSGTITYEQYF.

This sequence joins TRBV12-3 or TRBV12-4 and TRBJ1-5; D may be TRBD1 (6 bases). The length of the CDR3 is 13 residues. Trimming left V 5 bases short and J 6 bases short, with 11 bases between. The CDR3 DNA follows: TGTGCCAGCAGTCTGGGGGCTGGTCAGCCCCAGCATTTT. This gives the protein CASSLGAGQPQHF.

About this clone itself: A read error may be the cause here, since a much bigger clone is one base away. Within the sample, other DNA sequences also encode this same CDR3. The J gene is TRBJ2-7, the V gene TRBV28; 9 nucleotides agree with TRBD1. The ends lost 5 bases at V and 3 bases at J; junction bases unmatched: 2. The CDR3 length is 13 residues. Germline V gene data show CDR1 as MDHEN and CDR2 as SYDVKM. Here the CDR3 DNA reads TGTGCCAGCAGTCTGACAGGGGGCTACGAGCAGTACTTC. Its protein is CASSLTGGYEQYF. Using reference TRBV28 and TRBJ2-7 for the parts outside the CDR3, the full variable domain is DVKVTQSSRYLVKRTGEKVFLECVQDMDHENMFWYRQDPGLGLRLIYFSYDVKMKEKGDIPEGYSVSREKKERFSLILESASTNQTSMYLCASSLTGGYEQYFGPGTRLTVT.

The chain carries TRBV28 and TRBJ1-2; D gene unclear. Germline assignment: CDR1 MDHEN and CDR2 SYDVKM. The CDR3 extends over 13 amino acids. V was clipped by 6 bases and J by 4 bases, with 12 bases between them. CDR3 sequence reads: CASRDFRFYGYTF. Written as DNA, the CDR3 is TGTGCCAGCAGAGATTTCAGATTCTATGGCTACACCTTC.